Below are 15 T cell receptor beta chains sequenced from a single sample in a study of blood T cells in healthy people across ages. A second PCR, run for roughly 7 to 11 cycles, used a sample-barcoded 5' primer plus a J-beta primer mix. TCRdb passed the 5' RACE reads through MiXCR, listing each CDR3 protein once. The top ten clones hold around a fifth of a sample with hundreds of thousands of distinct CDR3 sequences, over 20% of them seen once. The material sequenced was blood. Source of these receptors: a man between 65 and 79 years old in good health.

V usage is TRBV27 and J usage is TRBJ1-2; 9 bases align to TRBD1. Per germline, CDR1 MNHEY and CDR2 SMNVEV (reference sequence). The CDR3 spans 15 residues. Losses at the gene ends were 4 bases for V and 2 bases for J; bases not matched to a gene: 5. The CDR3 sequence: CASSSPGTGNYGYTF. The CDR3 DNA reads TGTGCCAGCAGTTCCCCCGGGACAGGGAACTATGGCTACACCTTC.

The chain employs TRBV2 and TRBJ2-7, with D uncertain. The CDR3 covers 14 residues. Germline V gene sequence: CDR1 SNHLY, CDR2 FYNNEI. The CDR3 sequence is CTSLWFAQTYEQYV. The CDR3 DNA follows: TGTACCTCGCTGTGGTTTGCCCAAACCTACGAGCAGTACGTC.

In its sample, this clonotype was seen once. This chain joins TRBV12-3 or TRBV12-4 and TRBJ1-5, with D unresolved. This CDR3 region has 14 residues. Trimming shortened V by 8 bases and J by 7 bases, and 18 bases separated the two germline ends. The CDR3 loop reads CASRIDAAGQPQHF. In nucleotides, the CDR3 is TGTGCCAGCCGAATTGACGCCGCGGGGCAGCCCCAGCATTTT.

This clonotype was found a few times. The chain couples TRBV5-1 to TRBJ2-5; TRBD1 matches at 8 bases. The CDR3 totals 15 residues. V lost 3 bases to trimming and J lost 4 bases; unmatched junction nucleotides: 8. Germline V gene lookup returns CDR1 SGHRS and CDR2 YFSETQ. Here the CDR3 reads CASSSDRVIVETQYF. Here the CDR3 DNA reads TGCGCCAGCAGCTCGGACAGGGTAATAGTAGAGACCCAGTACTTC.

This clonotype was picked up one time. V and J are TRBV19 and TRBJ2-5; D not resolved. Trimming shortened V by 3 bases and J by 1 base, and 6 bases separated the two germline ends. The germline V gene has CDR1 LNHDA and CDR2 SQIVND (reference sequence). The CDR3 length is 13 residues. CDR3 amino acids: CASSISIQETQYF. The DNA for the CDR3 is TGTGCCAGTAGTATCTCGATCCAAGAGACCCAGTACTTC. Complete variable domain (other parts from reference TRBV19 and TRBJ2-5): DGGITQSPKYLFRKEGQNVTLSCEQNLNHDAMYWYRQDPGQGLRLIYYSQIVNDFQKGDIAEGYSVSREKKESFPLTVTSAQKNPTAFYLCASSISIQETQYFGPGTRLLVL.

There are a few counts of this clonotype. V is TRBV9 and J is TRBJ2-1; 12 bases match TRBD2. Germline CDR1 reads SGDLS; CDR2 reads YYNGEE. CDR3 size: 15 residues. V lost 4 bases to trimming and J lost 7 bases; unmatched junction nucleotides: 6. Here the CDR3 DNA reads TGTGCCAGCAGCCCCCGACTAGCGGGAGTTAATGAGCAGTTCTTC. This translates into CASSPRLAGVNEQFF.

This chain's CDR3 is CASSPIQGAKNIQYF. CDR3 sequence (DNA): TGTGCCAGCAGCCCAATACAGGGGGCCAAAAACATTCAGTACTTC. V gene TRBV12-3 or TRBV12-4 combines with J gene TRBJ2-4, with 7 bases lining up with TRBD1. The CDR3 totals 15 residues. V trimming: 6 bases; J trimming: 1 base; junction bases outside the gene matches: 6.

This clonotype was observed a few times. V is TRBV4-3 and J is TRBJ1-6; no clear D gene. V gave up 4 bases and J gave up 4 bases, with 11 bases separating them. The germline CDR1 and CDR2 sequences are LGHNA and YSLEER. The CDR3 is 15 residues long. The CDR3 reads CASSPVQGYNSPLHF. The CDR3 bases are TGCGCCAGCAGCCCCGTTCAAGGGTATAATTCACCCCTCCACTTT.

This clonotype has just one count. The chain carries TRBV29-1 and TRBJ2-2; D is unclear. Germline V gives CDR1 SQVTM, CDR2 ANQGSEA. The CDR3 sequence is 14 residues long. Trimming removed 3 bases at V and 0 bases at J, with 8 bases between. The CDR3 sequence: CSVEVRTNTGELFF. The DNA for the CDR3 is TGCAGCGTTGAGGTCAGGACGAACACCGGGGAGCTGTTTTTT.

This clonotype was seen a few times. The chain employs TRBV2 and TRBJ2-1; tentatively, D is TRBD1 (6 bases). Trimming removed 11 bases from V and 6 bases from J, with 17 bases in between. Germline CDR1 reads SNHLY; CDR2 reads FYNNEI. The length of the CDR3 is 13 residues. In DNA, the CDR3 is TGTGCCGGACAGCTAGCCTTATCCAATGAGCAGTTCTTC. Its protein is CAGQLALSNEQFF.

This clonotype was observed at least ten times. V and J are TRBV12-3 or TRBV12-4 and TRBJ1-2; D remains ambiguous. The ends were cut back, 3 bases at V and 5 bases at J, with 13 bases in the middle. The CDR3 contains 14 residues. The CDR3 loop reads CASSFQGLSYGYTF. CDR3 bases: TGTGCCAGCAGTTTCCAAGGACTGTCGTATGGCTACACCTTC.

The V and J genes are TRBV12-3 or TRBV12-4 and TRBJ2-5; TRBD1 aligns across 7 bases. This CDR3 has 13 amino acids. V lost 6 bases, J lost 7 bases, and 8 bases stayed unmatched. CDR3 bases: TGTGCCAGCAGCCCTGGAACAGGGGTGACCCAGTACTTC. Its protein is CASSPGTGVTQYF.

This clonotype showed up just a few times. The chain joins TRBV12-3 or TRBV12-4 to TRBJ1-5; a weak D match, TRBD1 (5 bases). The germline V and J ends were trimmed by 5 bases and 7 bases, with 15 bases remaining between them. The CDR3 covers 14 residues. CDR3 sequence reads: CASSLAGAQQPQHF. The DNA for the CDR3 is TGTGCCAGCAGTCTCGCCGGGGCCCAACAGCCCCAGCATTTT.

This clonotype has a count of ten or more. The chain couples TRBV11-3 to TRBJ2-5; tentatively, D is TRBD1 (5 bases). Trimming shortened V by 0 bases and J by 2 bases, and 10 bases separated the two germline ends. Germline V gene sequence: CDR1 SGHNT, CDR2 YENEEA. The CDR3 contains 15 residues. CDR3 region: CASSLDGQLQETQYF. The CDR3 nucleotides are TGTGCCAGCAGCTTAGACGGACAACTACAAGAGACCCAGTACTTC.

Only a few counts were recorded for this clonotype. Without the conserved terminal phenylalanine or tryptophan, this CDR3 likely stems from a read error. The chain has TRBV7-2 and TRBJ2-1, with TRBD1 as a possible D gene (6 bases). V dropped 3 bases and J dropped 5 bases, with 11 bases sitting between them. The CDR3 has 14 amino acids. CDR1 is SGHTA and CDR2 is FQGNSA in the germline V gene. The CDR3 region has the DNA TGTGCCAGCAGCTTCTGGTCAGGGGACAATGAGCAGTTCGTC. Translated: CASSFWSGDNEQFV.